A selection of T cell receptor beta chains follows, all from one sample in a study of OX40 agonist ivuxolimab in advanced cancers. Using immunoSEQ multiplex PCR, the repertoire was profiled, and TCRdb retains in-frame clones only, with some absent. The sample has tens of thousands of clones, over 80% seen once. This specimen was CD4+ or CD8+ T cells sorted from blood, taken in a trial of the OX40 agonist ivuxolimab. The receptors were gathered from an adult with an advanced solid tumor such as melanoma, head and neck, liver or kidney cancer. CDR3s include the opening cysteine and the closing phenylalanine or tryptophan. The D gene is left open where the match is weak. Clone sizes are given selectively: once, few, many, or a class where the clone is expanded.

TGTGCCGGCAGTTCCGATCCGGGACAGGGGTCCGAGCAGTACTTC	CAGSSDPGQGSEQYF	TRBD1	NA	TRBJ2-7	TRBV27
TGTGCCAGCAGCTTAACCGGGCCTAGCGTTCGGGAGACCCAGTACTTC	CASSLTGPSVRETQYF	NA	NA	TRBJ2-5	TRBV7-8
TGTGCCAGCAACCTAGCGGACCAAGAGACCCAGTACTTC	CASNLADQETQYF	TRBD2	NA	TRBJ2-5	TRBV11-2
TGTGCCTGGAGTGATGGGACTACCGATTGGCCCCAGCATTTT	CAWSDGTTDWPQHF	NA	NA	TRBJ1-5	TRBV30
TGTGCCAGCAGCTGGGGACAGGGGAACAATCAGCCCCAGCATTTT	CASSWGQGNNQPQHF	TRBD1	NA	TRBJ1-5	TRBV5-8
TGTGCCAGCAGCTTGGGAATTGAAGCTAACTATGGCTACACCTTC	CASSLGIEANYGYTF	NA	NA	TRBJ1-2	TRBV5-4
TGTGCCACCAGCCGTATAGTGGGGGTAGGACAGCCCCAGCATTTT	CATSRIVGVGQPQHF	NA	NA	TRBJ1-5	TRBV15
TGTGCCATCAGCGGGGACAGGAGCTCCTACGAGCAGTACTTC	CAISGDRSSYEQYF	TRBD1	NA	TRBJ2-7	TRBV10-3
TGCGCCAGCAGCCACCAGGGTCAAATCTATGGCTACACCTTC	CASSHQGQIYGYTF	NA	few	TRBJ1-2	TRBV4-3
TGTGCCAGCAGTTGGACCGGGAACTATGGCTACACCTTC	CASSWTGNYGYTF	NA	NA	TRBJ1-2	TRBV28
TGTGCCAGCAACGACAGGGAGGCTCAGCCCCAGCATTTT	CASNDREAQPQHF	TRBD1	NA	TRBJ1-5	TRBV6-1
TGTGCCAGCTCGTGTTGCGGGTACTACGAGCAGTACTTC	CASSCCGYYEQYF	NA	NA	TRBJ2-7	TRBV18
TGTGCCAGCAGTTTCCCGACAGGGAACACTGAAGCTTTCTTT	CASSFPTGNTEAFF	NA	NA	TRBJ1-1	TRBV28
TGTGCCAGCAGCTTGGTGGCCAGGGGAATAGATGGGAGCACTGAAGCTTTCTTT	CASSLVARGIDGSTEAFF	NA	NA	TRBJ1-1	TRBV5-6
TGTGCCAGCAGTTTATCTCCGAGGGCCGGGGAGCTGTTTTTT	CASSLSPRAGELFF	NA	NA	TRBJ2-2	TRBV27
TGTGCCAGCAGCTCGGGACAGGGCATAGGAGAGACCCAGTACTTC	CASSSGQGIGETQYF	TRBD1	NA	TRBJ2-5	TRBV13
TGTGCCAGCAGCTTCGGTGGGGGGATCACCGGGGAGCTGTTTTTT	CASSFGGGITGELFF	NA	NA	TRBJ2-2	TRBV5-4
TGTGCCAGCAGTTTAGTTGAGGGAGGGAACACTGAAGCTTTCTTT	CASSLVEGGNTEAFF	NA	NA	TRBJ1-1	TRBV6-5
TGCAGCGTTAAGAGGCCCTCAGGCGAGCAGTACTTC	CSVKRPSGEQYF	NA	NA	TRBJ2-7	TRBV29-1
TGTGCCAGTAGTATAGACAGGGGCGGGGAGACGCCTGAAGCTTTCTTT	CASSIDRGGETPEAFF	NA	NA	TRBJ1-1	TRBV19